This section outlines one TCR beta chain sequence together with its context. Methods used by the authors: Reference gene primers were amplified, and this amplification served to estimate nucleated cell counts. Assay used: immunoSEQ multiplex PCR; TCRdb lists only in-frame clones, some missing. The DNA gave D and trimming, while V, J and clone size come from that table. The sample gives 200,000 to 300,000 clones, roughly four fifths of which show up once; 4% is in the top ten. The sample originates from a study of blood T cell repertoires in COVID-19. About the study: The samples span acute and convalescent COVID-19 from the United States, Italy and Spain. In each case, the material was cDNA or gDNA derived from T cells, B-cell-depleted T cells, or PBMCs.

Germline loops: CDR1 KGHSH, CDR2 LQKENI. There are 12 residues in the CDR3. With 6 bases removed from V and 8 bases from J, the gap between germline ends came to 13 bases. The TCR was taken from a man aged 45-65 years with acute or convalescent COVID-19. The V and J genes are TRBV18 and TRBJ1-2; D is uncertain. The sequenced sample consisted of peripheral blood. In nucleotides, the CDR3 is TGTGCCAGCTCTGGGGTGGAGGACGGCTACACCTTC. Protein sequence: CASSGVEDGYTF.